This TCR beta chain derives from a study of vaccination effects on CD4 cells after COVID-19. Broader study findings: Healthy vaccinees showed cross-reactivity with common cold coronaviruses in only 1 of 255 vaccine-induced clones.

Pools of viral peptides were used by the ViraFEST assay to expand antigen-specific CD4+ T cells ahead of sequencing. Once cultured for approximately ten days, the cells underwent separation to obtain CD4+ T cells. The vaccine recipients had no prior SARS-CoV-2 infection, with negative nucleocapsid antibodies. CDR3 length: 18 residues. Germline loops: CDR1 SGHNT, CDR2 YYREEE (reference sequence). V dropped 4 bases and J dropped 1; count of bases not matched to a gene: 11. Clones were read by immunoSEQ multiplex PCR, and TCRdb kept only the in-frame ones, dropping some. This sample has some 70,000 clones, with under 90% found just once. A note on this clone: Its antigen is still unknown.

Sequenced material: CD4+ T cells from PBMCs cultured with SARS-CoV-2 spike peptides, taken before COVID-19 vaccination. This chain joins TRBV5-4 and TRBJ2-3, with 11 bases lining up with TRBD2. The clonotype comes from a human donor who received a COVID-19 vaccine. As DNA, the CDR3 is TGTGCCAGCAGCCCCCTAGCGGGGGGCCGTGGAGGCACAGATACGCAGTATTTT. This translates into CASSPLAGGRGGTDTQYF.